This paragraph reports one T cell receptor beta chain. Its antigen is currently unknown. Deletions cut 3 bases from V and 4 bases from J, with 15 bases between. The CDR3 consists of 15 residues. Germline CDR1 and CDR2: SGHTA and FQGNSA. The data originate from a study of CD8+ T cells in alopecia areata. Whole-study results and caveats: TCRs were shared less clearly across patients than in mice, possibly for HLA-related reasons.

Collected material from alopecia areata patients comprised lesional scalp punch biopsies and peripheral blood. Investigators sorted PBMCs to obtain both CD4+ and CD8+ T cells. Investigators isolated RNA and reverse transcribed it into cDNA to act as the sequencing template. The table came from immunoSEQ multiplex PCR; TCRdb's copy has only in-frame clones and leaves some out. The repertoire consists of around 60,000 clones, with 44% occurring once and the leading ten covering roughly 51%. This sequence joins TRBV7-2 and TRBJ2-5; the D gene is possibly TRBD2 (5 bases). This TCR came from a human donor with alopecia areata. The sequencing input was NKG2D-low CD8+ T cells sorted from blood. This CDR3 is CASSFPQTRRETQYF. CDR3 nucleotides: TGTGCCAGCAGCTTCCCCCAAACTAGGAGAGAGACCCAGTACTTC.